What follows are 30 T cell receptor beta chains derived from one specimen sequenced in a study of response to subunit inactivated influenza vaccine (dated by TCRdb to between 2018 and 2020). Library construction relied on RT-PCR. TCRdb names Illumina HiSeq 2500 as the instrument used. TCRdb redid the processing of the public reads, applying fastp at Q25 and MiXCR, and retained in-frame beta chains. Rows with one shared CDR3 protein collapse into an entry with the most common genes and DNA. Within this sample are fewer than 550,000 distinct CDR3 sequences, with around 25% of them counted one time only. The ten largest clones capture approximately 2% of the sample. This sample comprised CD4+ T cells sorted from PBMCs, obtained about 5 days after vaccination. These receptor sequences come from a man aged 45-60 years who received an inactivated influenza vaccine. Donor details come from another sample of the same person, matched by shared clones.

The rearrangement links TRBV11-2 to TRBJ1-6; possibly TRBD1 for D (6 bases). The V gene lost 6 bases and the J gene lost 7 bases, with 16 bases spanning the gap. The CDR3 is made up of 15 amino acids. Germline loops: CDR1 SGHAT, CDR2 FQNNGV. DNA of the CDR3: TGTGCCAGCAGACGTCCCGGACAGCTAAATTCACCCCTCCACTTT. It codes for CASRRPGQLNSPLHF.

The CDR3 here is CASSRGQGATVNTGELFF. The CDR3 region has the DNA TGTGCCAGCAGTAGAGGACAGGGGGCCACCGTCAACACCGGGGAGCTGTTTTTT. The V call is TRBV12-3 or TRBV12-4, the J call TRBJ2-2, with 11 bases aligning to TRBD1. The CDR3 is made up of 18 amino acids. V lost 5 bases, J lost 2 bases, and 10 bases stayed unmatched.

This clonotype showed up just a few times. V and J are TRBV5-1 and TRBJ2-7; TRBD2 agrees at 7 bases. CDR1 is SGHRS and CDR2 is YFSETQ in the germline V gene. Trimming cost V 5 bases and J 3 bases; bases outside gene matches: 2. The CDR3 runs to 12 residues. CDR3 coding DNA: TGCGCCAGCAGACGGGGGGACTACGAGCAGTACTTC. Translated: CASRRGDYEQYF.

This clonotype came up a few times. This chain links TRBV6-5 with TRBJ2-3; D is ambiguous. From germline, CDR1 is MNHEY and CDR2 SVGAGI. The ends were cut back, 5 bases at V and 1 base at J, with 10 bases in the middle. CDR3 length equals 14 residues. The CDR3 nucleotides are TGTGCCAGCAGTAACTACAGACGCACAGATACGCAGTATTTT. Amino acids: CASSNYRRTDTQYF.

This clonotype was detected only a few times. This chain's CDR3 is CATSDLHRDRETQYF. Here the CDR3 DNA reads TGTGCCACCAGTGATTTGCATAGGGATCGGGAGACCCAGTACTTC. This chain joins TRBV24-1 and TRBJ2-5; D gene unclear. The CDR3 has 15 amino acids. Trimming pared 0 bases from V and 5 bases from J, leaving 12 bases between. Germline V lookup: CDR1 KGHDR, CDR2 SFDVKD.

The V gene is TRBV7-6, the J gene TRBJ1-4, with TRBD1 matching 9 bases. Germline CDR1 SGHVS, CDR2 FNYEAQ. V dropped 5 bases and J dropped 7; count of bases not matched to a gene: 14. The CDR3 spans 17 residues. CDR3 in amino acids: CASSMRHTGTGSEKLFF. The CDR3 nucleotides read TGTGCCAGCAGCATGAGGCACACCGGGACAGGGAGTGAAAAACTGTTTTTT.

V gene TRBV28 combines with J gene TRBJ2-5, with 9 bases matching TRBD1. J gave up 4 bases and V 6 bases, and 9 bases lay outside the gene matches. This CDR3 has 15 residues. Germline V lookup: CDR1 MDHEN, CDR2 SYDVKM. The CDR3 DNA reads TGTGCCAGCAGCGATCCGGGACAGGGAGGAGAGACCCAGTACTTC. Protein: CASSDPGQGGETQYF.

The chain links TRBV20-1 to TRBJ2-5, with 13 bases identical to TRBD2. CDR1 and CDR2 (germline): DFQATT, SNEGSKA (reference sequence). The CDR3 has 15 amino acids. The junction had 7 bases not matched to a gene; V was cut back by 4 bases and J by 5 bases. The CDR3 region has the DNA TGCAGTGCTACCGGGACTAGCGGGATGGGGGAGACCCAGTACTTC. It specifies CSATGTSGMGETQYF.

In the case of this clonotype: This may stem from a read error, because a much larger clone lies one nucleotide away. This chain uses TRBV7-9 with TRBJ2-3; D not resolved. The germline gives CDR1 SEHNR, CDR2 FQNEAQ (reference sequence). The length of the CDR3 is 13 residues. The V and J ends lost 5 bases and 0 bases respectively, with 6 bases between them. The CDR3 here is CASSQDSTDTQYF. The CDR3 nucleotides are TGTGCCAGCAGCCAGGACAGCACAGATACGCAGTATTTT.

The genes are TRBV29-1 and TRBJ2-3, with TRBD2 identical over 7 bases. The ends lost 3 bases at V and 2 bases at J; junction bases unmatched: 5. Looked up from germline, CDR1 is SQVTM and CDR2 is ANQGSEA. This CDR3 contains 14 residues. DNA of the CDR3: TGCAGCGTTGATTCCGGGAGGCTCACAGATACGCAGTATTTT. This codes for CSVDSGRLTDTQYF.

The chain combines TRBV5-5 with TRBJ2-5, with 13 positions matching TRBD2. The germline V gene encodes CDR1 SGHKS and CDR2 YYEKEE (reference sequence). V lost 0 bases, J lost 9 bases, and 11 bases stayed unmatched. The CDR3 is 17 residues long. As DNA, the CDR3 is TGTGCCAGCAGCTTGGTCGGGACTAGCGGGACGAGCTCGGCCCAGTACTTC. Translation gives CASSLVGTSGTSSAQYF. The entire variable domain, with the rest obtained from reference TRBV5-5 and TRBJ2-5, is as follows: DAGVTQSPTHLIKTRGQQVTLRCSPISGHKSVSWYQQVLGQGPQFIFQYYEKEERGRGNFPDRFSARQFPNYSSELNVNALLLGDSALYLCASSLVGTSGTSSAQYFGPGTRLLVL.

The chain uses TRBV4-2 and TRBJ2-5; the match to TRBD1 covers 9 bases. V was clipped by 2 bases and J by 5 bases; unmatched bases: 3. The CDR3 totals 14 residues. The germline V gene encodes CDR1 LGHNA and CDR2 YNFKEQ. This CDR3 reads CASSQTGGGETQYF. The CDR3 DNA sequence: TGTGCCAGCAGCCAAACAGGGGGCGGTGAGACCCAGTACTTC.

In this sample, this clonotype turned up a few times. V usage is TRBV29-1 and J usage is TRBJ1-5; D unclear. Germline V lookup: CDR1 SQVTM, CDR2 ANQGSEA. The CDR3 contains 13 residues. V lost 7 bases and J 6 bases, leaving 16 bases between the germline ends. This chain's CDR3 is CSAGPGSGQPQHF. In DNA, the CDR3 is TGCAGCGCCGGTCCAGGTTCGGGTCAGCCCCAGCATTTT.

The chain recombines TRBV10-1 with TRBJ1-1; possible D gene TRBD1, 5 bases. The V gene's germline CDR1 is WNHNN and CDR2 SYGVQD (reference sequence). The CDR3 spans 14 residues. Trimming left V 4 bases short and J 0 bases short, with 9 bases between. In nucleotides, the CDR3 is TGCGCCAGCAGTGTAAGACAGATGAACACTGAAGCTTTCTTT. Residues: CASSVRQMNTEAFF.

The gene calls are TRBV19 and TRBJ1-2; weak D call: TRBD1 (5 bases). The V gene's germline CDR1 is LNHDA and CDR2 SQIVND (reference sequence). Trimming removed 6 bases from V and 7 bases from J, with 12 bases in between. The CDR3 sequence is 12 residues long. CDR3 protein: CASRVRDLGYTF. CDR3 sequence (DNA): TGTGCCAGTAGAGTCAGGGACCTTGGCTACACCTTC.

V is TRBV20-1 and J is TRBJ2-1, with TRBD2 matching over 15 bases. This CDR3 is built from 16 residues. V was clipped by 6 bases and J by 7 bases; unmatched bases: 10. Germline lookup yields CDR1 DFQATT and CDR2 SNEGSKA (reference sequence). Here the CDR3 reads CSANGLAGGPGNEQFF. CDR3 in DNA: TGCAGTGCCAATGGACTAGCGGGAGGGCCGGGGAATGAGCAGTTCTTC.

This chain joins TRBV12-3 or TRBV12-4 and TRBJ2-7; 11 nucleotides match TRBD1. The CDR3 has 15 amino acids. With V trimmed by 5 bases and J by 2 bases, 5 bases remained unmatched. The CDR3 loop is CASSRPGQGAYEQYF. CDR3 sequence (DNA): TGTGCCAGCAGTCGCCCGGGACAGGGGGCCTACGAGCAGTACTTC.

This clonotype was recorded a few times. This chain connects TRBV20-1 to TRBJ2-7; no definite D call. Deletions cut 1 base from V and 3 bases from J, with 7 bases between. Germline CDR1 reads DFQATT; CDR2 reads SNEGSKA (reference sequence). The length of the CDR3 is 12 residues. In DNA form, the CDR3 reads TGCAGTGCTAGAGTAAACTTCTACGAGCAGTACTTC. Translating gives CSARVNFYEQYF.

V gene TRBV20-1 combines with J gene TRBJ1-1; no clear D gene. CDR1 is DFQATT, CDR2 SNEGSKA, per germline (reference sequence). Trimming shortened V by 6 bases and J by 0 bases, and 11 bases separated the two germline ends. The CDR3 extends over 13 amino acids. For the CDR3, the DNA is TGCAGTGCGGAACGCGCAGTGAACACTGAAGCTTTCTTT. It specifies CSAERAVNTEAFF.

This sequence joins TRBV29-1 and TRBJ1-5; no reliable D call. CDR3 length: 13 amino acids. V was shortened by 4 bases and J by 4 bases, with 11 bases between the two germline ends. Germline lookup yields CDR1 SQVTM and CDR2 ANQGSEA. CDR3 nucleotides: TGCAGCGTTGGGGAATACGTAAATCAGCCCCAGCATTTT. Residues: CSVGEYVNQPQHF.

This clonotype was detected only a few times. The CDR3 is CASSFMRGQETQYF. As DNA, the CDR3 is TGTGCCAGCAGTTTTATGCGGGGCCAAGAGACCCAGTACTTC. V gene TRBV12-3 or TRBV12-4 combines with J gene TRBJ2-5; tentative D call: TRBD2 (6 bases). This CDR3 is 14 amino acids long. Between the trimmed V and J ends, which lost 3 bases and 1 base, there was a span of 9 bases.

This clonotype was seen more than once but under ten times. The chain has TRBV15 and TRBJ2-1; 9 bases fit TRBD2. The CDR3 contains 16 residues. Germline V gives CDR1 LNHNV, CDR2 YYDKDF (reference sequence). V was pared by 1 base and J by 4 bases, with 5 bases of the junction left unmatched. Written as DNA, the CDR3 is TGTGCCACCAGCAGAGGAAGACTAGCGGCTTACAATGAGCAGTTCTTC. Its translation: CATSRGRLAAYNEQFF.

This clonotype was detected only a few times. The chain has TRBV6-5 and TRBJ2-5; TRBD1 agrees at 10 bases. The germline V gene has CDR1 MNHEY and CDR2 SVGAGI. V dropped 3 bases and J dropped 5; count of bases not matched to a gene: 3. This CDR3 has 14 amino acids. This CDR3 is CASSYPGQGETQYF. The CDR3 DNA follows: TGTGCCAGCAGTTATCCGGGACAGGGGGAGACCCAGTACTTC.

V is TRBV4-3 and J is TRBJ2-7; TRBD1 matches at 7 bases. V dropped 1 base and J dropped 2; count of bases not matched to a gene: 11. The CDR3 totals 17 residues. Germline V gives CDR1 LGHNA, CDR2 YSLEER. CDR3 bases: TGCGCCAGCAGCCAAGTCGCACCGGGACAGTGGCCCTACGAGCAGTACTTC. Its protein is CASSQVAPGQWPYEQYF.

The rearrangement joins TRBV7-9 to TRBJ2-7; D call uncertain. The CDR3 contains 11 residues. Germline assignment: CDR1 SEHNR and CDR2 FQNEAQ (reference sequence). Trimming stripped 5 bases from V and 3 bases from J, with 5 bases between. The CDR3 sequence: CASSPIYEQYF. CDR3 coding DNA: TGTGCCAGCAGCCCGATCTACGAGCAGTACTTC.

This clonotype has more than one count but fewer than ten. The chain carries TRBV9 and TRBJ2-1; D is unclear. Trimming pared 0 bases from V and 7 bases from J, leaving 17 bases between. Germline lookup yields CDR1 SGDLS and CDR2 YYNGEE. This CDR3 spans 16 amino acids. Here the CDR3 reads CASSVVGVDLRNEQFF. DNA for the CDR3: TGTGCCAGCAGCGTAGTTGGGGTAGATCTAAGGAATGAGCAGTTCTTC.

This clonotype appeared a few times. The chain employs TRBV5-1 and TRBJ2-7, with TRBD2 as a possible D gene (6 bases). Germline assignment: CDR1 SGHRS and CDR2 YFSETQ. V lost 6 bases, J lost 1 base, and 14 bases lay in between. This CDR3 has 14 residues. The DNA of the CDR3 is TGCGCCAGCACCCGGGACTCCTCATCCTACGAGCAGTACTTC. Translation gives CASTRDSSSYEQYF.

V is TRBV5-5 and J is TRBJ2-2; D is uncertain. V was cut by 7 bases and J by 4 bases, with 14 bases left in between. Germline V CDR1 and CDR2: SGHKS, YYEKEE (reference sequence). The CDR3 is made up of 14 amino acids. CDR3 coding DNA: TGTGCCAGCTCCGGTACACTTTCCACCGGGGAGCTGTTTTTT. Its protein is CASSGTLSTGELFF.

This clonotype was detected only a few times. The chain couples TRBV7-9 to TRBJ2-7; 7 bases are shared with TRBD2. The CDR3 consists of 15 residues. Germline values: CDR1 SEHNR, CDR2 FQNEAQ (reference sequence). The V and J ends lost 3 bases and 0 bases, in that order; junction bases with no gene match: 5. The CDR3 coding sequence is TGTGCCAGCAGCTTCGGGGGAGGGCACTCCTACGAGCAGTACTTC. It encodes CASSFGGGHSYEQYF.

This clonotype has just a few counts. The chain joins TRBV2 to TRBJ2-1; D gene uncertain. V was pared by 3 bases and J by 5 bases, with 8 bases between. Germline values: CDR1 SNHLY, CDR2 FYNNEI. The CDR3 extends over 13 amino acids. This CDR3 reads CASSEDRHNEQFF. CDR3 coding DNA: TGTGCCAGCAGTGAGGACCGGCACAATGAGCAGTTCTTC. Supplemented by reference TRBV2 and TRBJ2-1, the full variable domain reads EPEVTQTPSHQVTQMGQEVILRCVPISNHLYFYWYRQILGQKVEFLVSFYNNEISEKSEIFDDQFSVERPDGSNFTLKIRSTKLEDSAMYFCASSEDRHNEQFFGPGTRLTVL.